This T cell receptor beta chain was identified in a study of T-cell memory formation after mild COVID-19 listed by TCRdb under 2021. Looking at the study overall: TCR sequence clusters from the two donors were found to be largely donor specific. T-cell clones expanding and contracting after mild COVID-19 in two donors were tracked by longitudinal TCRalpha and TCRbeta repertoire sequencing. The cohort comprised two young, previously healthy adult volunteers, one female and one male. Here is what the overall study found, with its caveats: SARS-CoV-2 specificity of the second-wave clones peaking on day 37 was not confirmed. The detection of some responding clones in pre-infection memory suggests that pre-existing cross-reactive memory T cells joined the SARS-CoV-2 response. Contracting CD4+ clones turned up mainly in the CM and EM memory subsets, whereas EMRA was where CD8+ clones were enriched. Clones contracting from day 15 to 85 had balanced CD4/CD8 phenotypes, while a second wave expanding from day 15 to 37 was biased towards CD4+. Only a couple of mild cases were covered in the study, and larger cohorts including severe cases with pre-infection samples were considered necessary.

V and J are truncated by 7 bases and 0 bases respectively, leaving an intervening sequence of 12 bases. Including the terminal cysteine and phenylalanine, the CDR3 comprises 14 residues. CDR3 DNA only is kept here, 42 bases in frame from base 1. According to the germline V gene, CDR1 reads MNHGY and CDR2 reads SVAAGI. TCRdb records Illumina NovaSeq 6000 as the sequencer. cDNA libraries for TCRalpha and TCRbeta were prepared by 5'RACE using constant-segment primers, with sample barcodes and unique molecular identifiers added. RNA was extracted from every sample with Trizol reagent. Library amplification was performed in two PCR steps, and a second sample barcode and Illumina TruSeq adapters were introduced in the second step. Sequencing of libraries was performed on an Illumina NovaSeq with 2 x 150 bp paired-end reads. The source study handled its data this way. With migec v1.2.7, reads were demultiplexed and then collapsed into UMI-guided consensus sequences. Using mixcr v2.1.11, the UMI consensuses were aligned to TRA and TRB V and J templates and assembled into clonotypes. Clonotypes were classified as expanded or contracted when called significant by both edgeR and NoisET, with noise models trained on biological replicates. edgeR calls used a false discovery rate-adjusted p below 0.01 and a log2 fold-change threshold of 1. As an exploratory analysis of dynamics, max-normalized trajectories of the 1000 most abundant clonotypes were examined by PCA with hierarchical clustering. The CD4 or CD8 phenotype of responding clones was assigned using the separately sequenced CD4+ and CD8+ repertoires. Using fastp trimming at Q25 and MiXCR clonotype assembly, TCRdb reanalyzed the public sequencing data and kept in-frame beta chains. Each record represents a unique CDR3 protein, reported with the most common genes and DNA among its rows. The V and J calls and clone size come from TCRdb's table, not from the authors' own analysis. The sample table shows 300,000 to 400,000 distinct CDR3 sequences, and about an eighth are seen once. About 22% of the sample rests with the top ten.

Ficoll-Paque density gradient centrifugation was the method used to isolate PBMCs. A note on this clonotype: Its antigen target is currently unknown. No much larger clone is present one base from it, and per-base qualities are unavailable.

The clonotype comes from a man younger than 30 who had mild COVID-19 (a few samples of this study predate the infection). The sample titles of this study are shuffled in the database, so cell type and time point are left out; the donor was told from shared clones. The V and J genes are TRBV6-9 and TRBJ1-1; a tentative D call is TRBD1 (6 bases match). The sample comprised PBMCs or a T cell subset sorted from them (not recorded which). DNA sequence: TGTGCCAGCACCGAGGGGGGGGTGAACACTGAAGCTTTCTTT. Its protein reads: CASTEGGVNTEAFF.